This passage covers 17 T cell receptor beta chains from one sample sequenced in a study of T cell repertoires in cytomegalovirus infection. TCRdb used MiXCR to reprocess the reads, holding one entry per CDR3 protein. The repertoire holds around 190,000 distinct CDR3 sequences, with approximately 14% as singletons. Sequences were obtained from PBMCs. Receptor source: a human donor in good health (CMV status not recorded). Some clones in this sample may be carry-over from other donors' samples.

Comments on this clonotype: A much larger clone lies one base from this, so it may be a read error. The chain employs TRBV7-8 and TRBJ1-5, with D possibly TRBD1 on 5 matching bases. The CDR3 consists of 15 residues. The germline V gene has CDR1 SGHVS and CDR2 FQNEAQ. The V and J ends lost 2 bases and 3 bases respectively, with 11 bases between them. The CDR3 DNA sequence: TGTGCCAGCAGCTTAAGGAGGGGATCCAATCAGCCCCAGCATTTT. This gives the protein CASSLRRGSNQPQHF.

This clonotype was seen repeatedly, ten times or more. Compared with germline, one end of the junction differs, possibly owing to a read error. V gene TRBV7-7 combines with J gene TRBJ2-5; D is possibly TRBD2 (6 bases). Germline CDR1 is SSHAT and CDR2 is FNYEAQ (reference sequence). There are 13 residues in the CDR3. The CDR3: CASSLDRGETQYF. CDR3 bases: TGTGCTAGCAGCTTAGATCGGGGGGAGACCCAGTACTTC.

This chain's CDR3 is CSVERGTGANVLTF. Here the CDR3 DNA reads TGCAGCGTTGAAAGAGGAACTGGGGCCAACGTCCTGACTTTC. This chain links TRBV29-1 with TRBJ2-6; no reliable D call. Germline lookup yields CDR1 SQVTM and CDR2 ANQGSEA. The CDR3 runs to 14 residues. The ends were cut back, 2 bases at V and 2 bases at J, with 7 bases in the middle.

Ten or more counts support this clonotype. The chain carries TRBV7-3 and TRBJ1-1; 7 bases fit TRBD1. The V gene's germline CDR1 is SGHTA and CDR2 FQGTGA. The CDR3 has 15 amino acids. Germline trimming cut 5 bases from V and 4 bases from J; bases unmatched to any gene: 10. CDR3 coding DNA: TGTGCCAGCAGCCCGGCAGGGGGGCTTAGCACTGAAGCTTTCTTT. Amino acids: CASSPAGGLSTEAFF.

This clonotype was observed at least ten times. The genes are TRBV7-2 and TRBJ2-7; D uncertain. Germline lookup yields CDR1 SGHTA and CDR2 FQGNSA. The germline V and J ends were trimmed by 1 base and 3 bases, with 7 bases remaining between them. The CDR3 is 13 residues long. This CDR3 reads CASSLVDLYEQYF. DNA for the CDR3: TGTGCCAGCAGCTTAGTTGACCTCTACGAGCAGTACTTC. The full variable domain, its missing parts supplied by reference TRBV7-2 and TRBJ2-7, is GAGVSQSPSNKVTEKGKDVELRCDPISGHTALYWYRQSLGQGLEFLIYFQGNSAPDKSGLPSDRFSAERTGGSVSTLTIQRTQQEDSAVYLCASSLVDLYEQYFGPGTRLTVT.

The chain links TRBV28 to TRBJ2-7; D gene ambiguous. This CDR3 spans 11 amino acids. Germline values: CDR1 MDHEN, CDR2 SYDVKM. Trimming took 8 bases from V and 4 from J, leaving 9 bases between them. CDR3 in DNA: TGTGCCAGCCGGGCGTTTTACGAGCAGTACTTC. This sequence encodes CASRAFYEQYF.

In its sample, this clonotype was seen many times. The CDR3 nucleotides are TGTGCCAGCAGTGAAAGGGGAGGAGATGAGCAGTTCTTC. The encoded protein is CASSERGGDEQFF. The chain joins TRBV2 to TRBJ2-1, with D possibly matching TRBD2 (6 bases). CDR3 length: 13 residues. V was clipped by 2 bases and J by 8 bases, with 10 bases between them. Germline values: CDR1 SNHLY, CDR2 FYNNEI.

The chain recombines TRBV19 with TRBJ1-1; D is uncertain. CDR1 LNHDA and CDR2 SQIVND come from the germline V gene (reference sequence). V was shortened by 3 bases and J by 1 base, with 9 bases between the two germline ends. The CDR3 contains 14 residues. CDR3 sequence reads: CASSMNLRNTEAFF. CDR3 coding DNA: TGTGCCAGTAGTATGAATCTGAGGAACACTGAAGCTTTCTTT.

At least ten counts were recorded for this clonotype. V is TRBV7-3 and J is TRBJ2-7, with D possibly matching TRBD2 (5 bases). The V end lost 3 bases, the J end lost 1 base, and 19 bases lay between the germline ends. Per the germline V gene, CDR1 is SGHTA and CDR2 is FQGTGA. There are 17 residues in the CDR3. CDR3 coding DNA: TGTGCCAGCAGCTTCCTGGCGGGCCAGCCTAATTCCTACGAGCAGTACTTC. It yields the protein CASSFLAGQPNSYEQYF.

V gene TRBV7-9 combines with J gene TRBJ1-6; 9 bases line up with TRBD1. The J segment lost 7 bases and the V segment lost 5 bases, leaving 12 bases of the junction unmatched. CDR1 and CDR2 (germline): SEHNR, FQNEAQ (reference sequence). The CDR3 has 17 residues. CDR3 nucleotide sequence: TGTGCCAGCAGCCTAGGGGTCGGGACAGGGACGAATTCACCCCTCCACTTT. This sequence encodes CASSLGVGTGTNSPLHF.

This clonotype came up a few times. A much larger clone lies one base from this, so it may be a read error. This sequence joins TRBV19 and TRBJ1-2; D is ambiguous. CDR3 length: 13 amino acids. Germline V gene sequence: CDR1 LNHDA, CDR2 SQIVND (reference sequence). CDR3 DNA sequence: TGTCCCTCAAAAGACGCGCTAAGAGCTGGCTACACCTTC. Residues: CPSKDALRAGYTF.

This clonotype was recorded a few times. V gene TRBV27 combines with J gene TRBJ1-6; 11 positions agree with TRBD1. This CDR3 comprises 17 residues. V lost 0 bases, J lost 5 bases, and 3 bases stayed unmatched. Germline CDR1 MNHEY, CDR2 SMNVEV (reference sequence). DNA for the CDR3: TGTGCCAGCAGTTTATCCGGACAGGGGGCGAATAATTCACCCCTCCACTTT. Amino acids: CASSLSGQGANNSPLHF.

The chain uses TRBV7-2 and TRBJ2-1; D not certain. CDR1 SGHTA and CDR2 FQGNSA come from the germline V gene. With 5 bases removed from V and 3 bases from J, the gap between germline ends came to 11 bases. The CDR3 sequence is 14 residues long. CDR3 region: CASSPREIYNEQFF. The CDR3 region has the DNA TGTGCCAGCAGCCCGCGAGAGATCTACAATGAGCAGTTCTTC.

This rearrangement joins TRBV2 to TRBJ1-2; no clear D gene. This CDR3 is built from 12 residues. V lost 5 bases and J 5 bases, leaving 9 bases between the germline ends. Per germline, CDR1 SNHLY and CDR2 FYNNEI. DNA of the CDR3: TGTGCCAGCAGTAGGAGGGAATATGGCTACACCTTC. Residues: CASSRREYGYTF.

The CDR3 reads CASSATGTGSGANVLTF. For the CDR3, the DNA is TGTGCCAGCAGCGCGACAGGGACCGGCTCTGGGGCCAACGTCCTGACTTTC. The rearrangement links TRBV9 to TRBJ2-6; TRBD1 aligns across 7 bases. The CDR3 contains 17 residues. The J segment lost 0 bases and the V segment lost 3 bases, leaving 6 bases of the junction unmatched. From germline, CDR1 is SGDLS and CDR2 YYNGEE.

This clonotype has at least ten counts. The chain couples TRBV6-5 to TRBJ2-4, with 9 bases lining up with TRBD1. V dropped 6 bases and J dropped 7; count of bases not matched to a gene: 7. CDR3 length: 14 amino acids. Germline lookup yields CDR1 MNHEY and CDR2 SVGAGI. The CDR3 nucleotides are TGTGCCAGCAGACCCGGGACAGGGAAGAACATTCAGTACTTC. Translating gives CASRPGTGKNIQYF.

This chain links TRBV28 with TRBJ2-1; the match to TRBD2 covers 11 bases. V was clipped by 5 bases and J by 0 bases; unmatched bases: 12. Germline V gene data show CDR1 as MDHEN and CDR2 as SYDVKM. The CDR3 totals 19 residues. The CDR3 here is CASSRGLAGTLSSYNEQFF. DNA of the CDR3: TGTGCCAGCAGTCGCGGACTAGCGGGCACCTTAAGCTCCTACAATGAGCAGTTCTTC.